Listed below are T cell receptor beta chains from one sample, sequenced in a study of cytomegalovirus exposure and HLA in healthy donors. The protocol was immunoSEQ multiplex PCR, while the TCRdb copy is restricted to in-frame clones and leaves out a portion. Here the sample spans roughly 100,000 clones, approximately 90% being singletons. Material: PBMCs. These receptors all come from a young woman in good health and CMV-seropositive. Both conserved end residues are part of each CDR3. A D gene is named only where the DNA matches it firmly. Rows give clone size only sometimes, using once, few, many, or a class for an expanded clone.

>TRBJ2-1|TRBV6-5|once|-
TGTGCCAGCAGTTACTCGACGGTGAGGTCCTACAATGAGCAGTTCTTC
CASSYSTVRSYNEQFF
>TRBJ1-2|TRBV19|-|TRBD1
TGTGCCACGCCCGGGACAGCTCCCTATGGCTACACCTTC
CATPGTAPYGYTF
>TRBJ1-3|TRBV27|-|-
TGTGCCAGCAGTTTAAGTCGGGGAGGAAACACCATATATTTT
CASSLSRGGNTIYF
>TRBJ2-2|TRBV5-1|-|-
TGCGCCAGCAGCTTGTTACAGACAAACACCGGGGAGCTGTTTTTT
CASSLLQTNTGELFF
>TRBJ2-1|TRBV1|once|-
TGCACCAGCGGGGGACGGGGGGGGAATGAGCAGTTCTTC
CTSGGRGGNEQFF
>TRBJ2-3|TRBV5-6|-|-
TGTGCCAGTCAGCAGGGTCATACGCAGTATTTT
CASQQGHTQYF
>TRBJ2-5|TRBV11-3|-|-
TGTGCCAGCAGCTTAGTCCAGGGGGGTGCCCAGTACTTC
CASSLVQGGAQYF
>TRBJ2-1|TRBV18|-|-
TGTGCCAGCTCACCGCAAGCCAATGAGCAGTTCTTC
CASSPQANEQFF
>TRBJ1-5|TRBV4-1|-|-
TGCGCCAGCAGCCAAGATTTGCAGGCCAATCAGCCCCAGCATTTT
CASSQDLQANQPQHF
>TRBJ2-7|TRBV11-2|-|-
TGTGCCAGCAACCACCCCCCGAACAGGGCGGGCGAGCAGTACTTC
CASNHPPNRAGEQYF
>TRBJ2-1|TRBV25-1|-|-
TGTGCCAGCAGTGCCGGACAGTCCCAAGGGTTCTTC
CASSAGQSQGFF
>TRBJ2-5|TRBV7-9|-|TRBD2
TGTGCCAGCAGCTTTGGGGTTCCTAGCGGGCGAGAGACCCAGTACTTC
CASSFGVPSGRETQYF
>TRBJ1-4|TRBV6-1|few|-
TGTGCCAGCAGTGAAGGGGCAGGAAATGAAAAACTGTTTTTT
CASSEGAGNEKLFF
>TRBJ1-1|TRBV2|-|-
TGTGCCAGCAGTGAGGGCTTCCGGAACACTGAAGCTTTCTTT
CASSEGFRNTEAFF
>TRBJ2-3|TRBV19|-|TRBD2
TGTGCCAGTACCCGGGGGGGAGCGGCCTCTGTGCATACGCAGTATTTT
CASTRGGAASVHTQYF
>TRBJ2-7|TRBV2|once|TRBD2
TGTGCCAGCAGGCCGGGACTAGCGGCCTACGAGCAGTACTTC
CASRPGLAAYEQYF
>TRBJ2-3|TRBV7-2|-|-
TGTGCCAGCAGCTTACCCTATTTCACAGATACGCAGTATTTT
CASSLPYFTDTQYF
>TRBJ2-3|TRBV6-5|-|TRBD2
TGTGCCAGCAGTCTGGGGAGGGGCACAGATACGCAGTATTTT
CASSLGRGTDTQYF
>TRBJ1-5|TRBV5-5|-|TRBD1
TGTGCCAGCAGCCCGACAGGGGGGCCCCATCAGCCCCAGCATTTT
CASSPTGGPHQPQHF
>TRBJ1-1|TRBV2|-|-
TGTGCCAGCAGTGACGGGTTCGCCACTGAAGCTTTCTTT
CASSDGFATEAFF
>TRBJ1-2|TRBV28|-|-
TGTGCCAGCAGTTTACCTCAGGCCTATGGCTACACCTTC
CASSLPQAYGYTF
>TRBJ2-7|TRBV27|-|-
TGTGCCAGCAGTTACGGGGGACCGGACTACGAGCAGTACTTC
CASSYGGPDYEQYF
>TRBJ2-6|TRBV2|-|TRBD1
TGTGCCATTCTTTTACAGGGGGCCCGGTCTGGGGCCAACGTCCTGACTTTC
CAILLQGARSGANVLTF
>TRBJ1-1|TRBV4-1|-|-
TGCGCCAGCAGCCAAGGGGGAGGGACGAACACTGAAGCTTTCTTT
CASSQGGGTNTEAFF
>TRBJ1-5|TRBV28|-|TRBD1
TGTGCCACGTCGAGGACAGGGTTTAATCAGCCCCAGCATTTT
CATSRTGFNQPQHF
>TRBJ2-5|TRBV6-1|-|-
TGTGCCAGCAGTGGGGGGGTTGGACTGGTACAAGAGACCCAGTACTTC
CASSGGVGLVQETQYF
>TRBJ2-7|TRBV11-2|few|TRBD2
TGTGCCAGCAGCTCCTCTAGCGGGAGCGGCATTGACGAGCAGTACTTC
CASSSSSGSGIDEQYF
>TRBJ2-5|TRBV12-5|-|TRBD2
TGTGCTAGTCATAAAGGGGAGGGCAATCGGGAGACCCAGTACTTC
CASHKGEGNRETQYF
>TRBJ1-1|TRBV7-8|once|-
TGTGCCAGCAGCTTACCGGGAGGCCGGGGGTACACTGAAGCTTTCTTT
CASSLPGGRGYTEAFF
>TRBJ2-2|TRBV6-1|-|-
TGTGCCAGCAATTGGGCACCTCGGGGCACCGGGGAGCTGTTTTTT
CASNWAPRGTGELFF
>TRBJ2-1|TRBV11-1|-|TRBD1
TGTGCCAGCCACGGGACAGGGGTCTACAATGAGCAGTTCTTC
CASHGTGVYNEQFF
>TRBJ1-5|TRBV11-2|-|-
TGTGCCAGCAGCCGGGGGGGAGGTCAGCCCCAGCATTTT
CASSRGGGQPQHF
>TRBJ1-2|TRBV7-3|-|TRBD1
TGTGCCAGCAGCCCAGACAGGGATCAGGGCTACACCTTC
CASSPDRDQGYTF
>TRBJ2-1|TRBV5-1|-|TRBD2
TGCGCCAGCAGCTTACTAGCGGGAGATGAGCAGTTCTTC
CASSLLAGDEQFF
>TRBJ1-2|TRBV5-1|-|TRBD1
TGCGCCAGCAGCTTCCCACAGGGGGTTGGCTACACCTTC
CASSFPQGVGYTF
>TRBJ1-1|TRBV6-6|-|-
TGTGCCAGCAGTTACGCGGGATTTGGCACTGAAGCTTTCTTT
CASSYAGFGTEAFF
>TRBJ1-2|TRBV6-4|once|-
TGTGCCAGCAGTGACCAGCCAGCCGGGACATCTTTAAGTGGCTACACCTTC
CASSDQPAGTSLSGYTF
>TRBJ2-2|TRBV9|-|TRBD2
TGTGCCAGCAGCGTAGGCGGGGGATGGGACACCGGGGAGCTGTTTTTT
CASSVGGGWDTGELFF
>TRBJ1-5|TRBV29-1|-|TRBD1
TGCAGCGTTGCGACAGGGAGAGGGGCGCCCCAGCATTTT
CSVATGRGAPQHF
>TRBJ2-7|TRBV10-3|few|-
TGTGCCATCAGTGAGGAGGCCATGAACTACGAGCAGTACTTC
CAISEEAMNYEQYF
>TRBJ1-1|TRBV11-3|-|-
TGTGCCAGCAGCTTGGTTACGGGAGGAGCTTTCTTT
CASSLVTGGAFF
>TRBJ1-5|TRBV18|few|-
TGTGCCAGCTCACCAGGGGAGGATCAGCCCCAGCATTTT
CASSPGEDQPQHF
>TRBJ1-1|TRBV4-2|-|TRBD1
TGTGCCAGCAGCCAAGACCACAGGGGCTTGAACACTGAAGCTTTCTTT
CASSQDHRGLNTEAFF
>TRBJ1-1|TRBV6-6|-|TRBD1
TGTGCCAGCAGTTACGGCAGGGGGCGGATAAATGAAGCTTTCTTT
CASSYGRGRINEAFF
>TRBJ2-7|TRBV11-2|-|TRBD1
TGTGCCAGCAGCTTTAGGTGGACACAGGGGGCCGGGGAGCAGTACTTC
CASSFRWTQGAGEQYF
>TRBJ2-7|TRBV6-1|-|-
TGTGCCAGCAGACAGCCAGGAGGAGCCGAGCAGTACTTC
CASRQPGGAEQYF
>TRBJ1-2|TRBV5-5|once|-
TGTGCCAGCAGCCGAAGGAACGGGACAAATTTTAACTATGGCTACACCTTC
CASSRRNGTNFNYGYTF
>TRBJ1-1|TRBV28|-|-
TGTGCCAGCATCCCTGGGGGGAAGGTGGAAGCTTTCTTT
CASIPGGKVEAFF
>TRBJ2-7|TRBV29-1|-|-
TGCAGCGTCTGGGGAGGAAGGGAAGGCTACGAGCAGTACTTC
CSVWGGREGYEQYF
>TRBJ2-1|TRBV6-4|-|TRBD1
TGTGCCAGCAGTGACTCGTTTCAGGGGGCTACTGATGAGCAGTTCTTC
CASSDSFQGATDEQFF
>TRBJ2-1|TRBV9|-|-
TGTGCCAGCAGCGATATACTCAATACTAGGAGGGTGTTCTTC
CASSDILNTRRVFF
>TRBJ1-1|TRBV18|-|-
TGTGCCAGCTCACCAGACTGGAACACTGAAGCTTTCTTT
CASSPDWNTEAFF
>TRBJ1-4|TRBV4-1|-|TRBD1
TGCGCCAGCAGCCACCGGGTGGACAGGGACGGTGAAAAACTGTTTTTT
CASSHRVDRDGEKLFF
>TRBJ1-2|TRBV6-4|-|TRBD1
TGTGCCAGCAGTGTGCAAAGGGGACAGCAGCATGGCTACACCTTC
CASSVQRGQQHGYTF
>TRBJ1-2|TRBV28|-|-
TGTGCCAGCAGTTTCCAGGGTAACTATGGCTACACCTTC
CASSFQGNYGYTF